Described below is a single TCR beta chain sequence and its context. It lacks a known antigen. No base quality values were provided; no much bigger clone lies one nucleotide off. The collaborating institutions used their own protocols to collect whole blood in K2EDTA tubes. For TCRbeta analysis, collaborator samples were shipped as frozen whole blood, as isolated PBMCs, or as DNA extracted from either sample type. The sample originates from a study of blood T cell repertoires in COVID-19 (dated by TCRdb to the early 2020s). General notes on the study: Collaborator samples came from the United States, Italy and Spain and covered acute and convalescent phases of COVID-19. Deeply sampled blood TCRbeta repertoires from subjects exposed to, actively infected with, or recovered from COVID-19 were included in the dataset. A de-identified subject ID, COVID-19 status, age in years and sex were almost always included in the sample metadata. HLA class I and class II types, where available, came from metadata supplied by the sample provider rather than from assay-based typing. The repertoires were released in a freely available public database intended as a resource for research on the immune response to SARS-CoV-2. The prospective study material was composed of cDNA or gDNA derived from T cells, B-cell-depleted T cells, or PBMCs. Samples were obtained from the ongoing ImmuneRACE study (first 160 participants) and from 1,254 subjects provided by 6 global collaborators.

TCRbeta CDR3 regions were amplified from genomic DNA using the immunoSEQ Assay, a bias-controlled multiplex PCR. The original pipeline was this. The number of nucleated cells in each sample was estimated by amplification of reference gene primers within the assay. To quantify the absolute abundance of each unique TCRbeta CDR3 rearrangement, sequence reads were collapsed and filtered. For each sample, productive Simpson clonality was calculated as the square root of Simpson's diversity index over productive rearrangements. This is the immuneACCESS table as TCRdb keeps it, with only in-frame sequences that have V and J called. A part of the clones is gone; compared with another copy, unresolved V genes explain less than half, and the rest is unexplained. V, J and clone size reflect that table, while D and trimming were determined from the DNA. The sample table shows about 100,000 clones, and over 80% are seen once. Less than 7.5% of the sample is in the top ten clones.

What the work shows at the level of the full study, not this receptor alone: The amount of clinical and demographic metadata varied by source and participant and was provided uncurated.

V is pared back by 1 base and J by 5 bases, with 13 bases lying between the germline termini. Including cysteine and phenylalanine, the CDR3 has 15 amino acids. Solely the CDR3 DNA is kept, with 45 bases framed from the first base. CDR1 and CDR2 (LNHNV, YYDKDF) derive from the germline V gene (reference sequence). The sequence was obtained from a man aged 45-65 years with active COVID-19. The sample taken for sequencing was peripheral blood. Here the chain combines TRBV15 and TRBJ2-3, and TRBD2 may be the D gene, going by 6 matching bases. The CDR3 region: CATSRGQGGEDTQYF. The nucleotides are TGTGCCACCAGCAGAGGTCAGGGCGGGGAAGATACGCAGTATTTT.